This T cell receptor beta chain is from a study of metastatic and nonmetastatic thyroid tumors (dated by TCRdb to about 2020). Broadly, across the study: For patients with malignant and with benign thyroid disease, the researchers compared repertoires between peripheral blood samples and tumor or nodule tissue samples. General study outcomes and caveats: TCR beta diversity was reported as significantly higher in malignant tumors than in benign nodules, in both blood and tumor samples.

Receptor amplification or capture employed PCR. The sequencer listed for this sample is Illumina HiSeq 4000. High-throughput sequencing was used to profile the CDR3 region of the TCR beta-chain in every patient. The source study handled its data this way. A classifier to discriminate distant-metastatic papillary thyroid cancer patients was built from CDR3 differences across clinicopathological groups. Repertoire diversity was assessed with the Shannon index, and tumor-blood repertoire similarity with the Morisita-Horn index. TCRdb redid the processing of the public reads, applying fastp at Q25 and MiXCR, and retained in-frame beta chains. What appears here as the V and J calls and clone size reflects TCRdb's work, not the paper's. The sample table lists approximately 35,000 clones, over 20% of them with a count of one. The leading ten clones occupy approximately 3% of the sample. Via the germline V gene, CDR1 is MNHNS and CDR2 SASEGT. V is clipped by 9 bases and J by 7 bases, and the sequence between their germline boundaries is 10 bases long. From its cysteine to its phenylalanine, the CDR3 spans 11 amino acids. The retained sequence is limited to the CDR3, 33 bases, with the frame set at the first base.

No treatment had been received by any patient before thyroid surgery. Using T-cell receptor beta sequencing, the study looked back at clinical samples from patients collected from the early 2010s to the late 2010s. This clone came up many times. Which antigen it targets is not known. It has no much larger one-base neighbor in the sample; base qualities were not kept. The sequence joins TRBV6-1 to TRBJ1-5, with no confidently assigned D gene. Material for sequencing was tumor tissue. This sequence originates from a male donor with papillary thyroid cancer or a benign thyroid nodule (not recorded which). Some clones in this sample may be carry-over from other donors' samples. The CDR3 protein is CASSEEQPQHF. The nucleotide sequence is TGTGCCAGTTCTGAGGAGCAGCCCCAGCATTTT.